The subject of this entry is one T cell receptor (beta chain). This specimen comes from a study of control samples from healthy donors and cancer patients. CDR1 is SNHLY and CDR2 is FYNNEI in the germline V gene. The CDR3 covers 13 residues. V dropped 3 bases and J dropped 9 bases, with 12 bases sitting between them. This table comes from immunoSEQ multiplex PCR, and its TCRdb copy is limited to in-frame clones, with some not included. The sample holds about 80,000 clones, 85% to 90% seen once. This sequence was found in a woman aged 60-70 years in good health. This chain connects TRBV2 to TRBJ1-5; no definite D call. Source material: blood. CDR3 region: CASSEVAYRPQHF. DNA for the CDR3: TGTGCCAGCAGTGAGGTGGCCTATCGGCCCCAGCATTTT.